This T cell receptor beta chain was identified in a study of blood T cell repertoires in COVID-19. CDR3 length: 14 residues. Germline CDR1 and CDR2: LGHDT and YNNKEL (reference sequence). V lost 1 base and J lost 4; bases outside the gene matches: 0. Method: immunoSEQ multiplex PCR; TCRdb's copy keeps in-frame clones and lacks some. The sample shows roughly 200,000 clones, 85% to 90% of them seen only once. Comment on this clone: This CDR3 is also generated by other DNA sequences in the sample.

The TCR comes from a woman aged 60-75 years with acute or convalescent COVID-19. The sample was peripheral blood. The V and J genes are TRBV3-1 (or the pseudogene TRBV3-2) and TRBJ2-7, with 11 bases lining up with TRBD2. In DNA form, the CDR3 reads TGTGCCAGCAGCCAAGGGACTAGCGGGTACGAGCAGTACTTC. Amino acid sequence: CASSQGTSGYEQYF.